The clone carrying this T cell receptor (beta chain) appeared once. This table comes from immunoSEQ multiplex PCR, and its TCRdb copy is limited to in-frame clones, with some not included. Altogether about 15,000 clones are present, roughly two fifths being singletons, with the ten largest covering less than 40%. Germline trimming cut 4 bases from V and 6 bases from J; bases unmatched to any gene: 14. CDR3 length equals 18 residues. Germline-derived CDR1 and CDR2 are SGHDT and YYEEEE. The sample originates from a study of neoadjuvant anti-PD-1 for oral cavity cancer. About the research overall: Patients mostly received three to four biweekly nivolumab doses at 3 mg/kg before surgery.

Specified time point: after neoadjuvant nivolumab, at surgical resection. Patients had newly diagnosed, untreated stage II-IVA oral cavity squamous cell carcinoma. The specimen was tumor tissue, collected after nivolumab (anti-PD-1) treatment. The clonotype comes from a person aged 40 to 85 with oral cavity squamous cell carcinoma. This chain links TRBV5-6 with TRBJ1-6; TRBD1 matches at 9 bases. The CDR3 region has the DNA TGTGCCAGCAGCAAGGGACAGGGTCGGTTCATTGCTAATTCACCCCTCCACTTT. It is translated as CASSKGQGRFIANSPLHF.